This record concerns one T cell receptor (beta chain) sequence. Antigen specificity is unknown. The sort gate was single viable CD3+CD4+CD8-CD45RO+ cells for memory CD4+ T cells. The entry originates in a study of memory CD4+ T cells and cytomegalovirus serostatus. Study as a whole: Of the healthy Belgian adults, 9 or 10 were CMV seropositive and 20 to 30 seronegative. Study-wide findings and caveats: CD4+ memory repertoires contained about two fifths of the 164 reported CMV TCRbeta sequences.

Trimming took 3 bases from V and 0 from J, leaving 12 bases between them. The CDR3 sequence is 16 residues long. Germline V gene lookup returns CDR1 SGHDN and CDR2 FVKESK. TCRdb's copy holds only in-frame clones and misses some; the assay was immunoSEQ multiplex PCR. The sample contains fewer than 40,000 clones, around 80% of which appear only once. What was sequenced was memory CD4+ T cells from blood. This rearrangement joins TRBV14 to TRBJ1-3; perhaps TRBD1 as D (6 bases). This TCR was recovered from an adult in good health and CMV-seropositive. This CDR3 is CASSQSGTLSGNTIYF. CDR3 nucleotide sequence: TGTGCCAGCAGCCAGAGTGGGACACTCTCTGGAAACACCATATATTTT.